The T cell receptor beta chain described here comes from a study of blood T cell repertoires in COVID-19 (dated by TCRdb to 2018 to 2020). In the study overall: Collaborator samples came from the United States, Italy and Spain and covered acute and convalescent phases of COVID-19. The material from the prospective study consisted of cDNA or gDNA derived from T cells, B-cell-depleted T cells, or PBMCs. Deeply sampled blood TCRbeta repertoires from subjects exposed to, actively infected with, or recovered from COVID-19 were included in the dataset. The repertoires were released in a freely available public database meant as a resource for research on the immune response to SARS-CoV-2. Samples came from the ongoing ImmuneRACE study (first 160 participants) plus 1,254 subjects from 6 global collaborators. The sample metadata nearly always contained a de-identified subject ID, COVID-19 status, age in years and sex. Where HLA class I and class II types were available, the types were taken from metadata supplied by the sample provider, not from assay-based typing. Points the paper makes about the study in general: The amount of clinical and demographic metadata varied by source and participant and was provided uncurated.

Notes on this clone: The target of this receptor is not known. Base qualities were left out, and no much larger clone turns up one base away.

After removal of 5 bases from V and 6 bases from J, the junction retains 7 bases not matched to a gene. CDR1 and CDR2, looked up from the germline V gene, are SGHNT and YENEEA. The CDR3 measures 15 amino acids from cysteine to phenylalanine. Kept here is only the CDR3 DNA, which spans 45 bases and is read in frame from base 1. TCRbeta CDR3 regions were amplified from genomic DNA by means of the immunoSEQ Assay, a bias-controlled multiplex PCR. The paper's processing steps were these. Within the assay, amplification of reference gene primers was used to estimate how many nucleated cells each sample contained. Sequence reads were collapsed and filtered to measure the absolute abundance of every unique TCRbeta CDR3 rearrangement. For each sample, productive Simpson clonality was calculated by taking the square root of Simpson's diversity index across productive rearrangements. In TCRdb, the immuneACCESS table is reduced to in-frame sequences with V and J assigned. These tables do not hold every clone; where another copy was compared, an unresolved V gene accounts for under half, and the others remain unexplained. V and J calls and clone size are as listed in that table; D and trimming were resolved from the DNA. Here the sample has about 91,000 clones; 70% to 90% occur a single time. Roughly 8.1% of the sample belongs to the ten largest clones.

Collaborating institutions collected whole blood in K2EDTA tubes following their own protocols. For TCRbeta analysis, collaborators shipped samples in one of three forms: frozen whole blood, isolated PBMCs, or DNA extracted from either of those sample types. Material for sequencing was peripheral blood. The source is a woman between 65 and 79 years old with acute or convalescent COVID-19. The chain employs TRBV11-3 and TRBJ2-7, and TRBD2 matches 13 of the central bases. CDR3 protein: CASSRGLAGVAEQYF. The DNA sequence is TGTGCCAGCAGCCGAGGACTAGCGGGAGTGGCCGAGCAGTACTTC.